This section outlines one T cell receptor beta chain sequence together with its context. Its antigen is still unknown. An end of the junction does not agree with germline; a read error may underlie this. These data come from a study of identical twins. Whole-study findings and limits: Insertion counts were lower in abundant cord blood beta clonotypes, a trend that memory repertoires did not show. Invariant MAIT and iNKT cells may have partly biased zero-insertion analyses.

Germline values: CDR1 KGHSH, CDR2 LQKENI. The CDR3 spans 16 residues. TCRdb called the 5' RACE reads again in MiXCR, with one record for every CDR3 protein. Among 420,000 or so distinct CDR3 sequences listed, about 18% were seen once. The specimen was naive T cells sorted from blood. The chain is built from TRBV18 and TRBJ1-1; 9 nucleotides match TRBD1. This clonotype was sampled from a man between 50 and 59 years old in good health. CDR3 bases: TGTGCCAGCTCACCTAGGGGACAGGGTATGAAAACTGAAGCTTTCTTT. Its protein is CASSPRGQGMKTEAFF.